The text below deals with one T cell receptor beta chain. Its antigen specificity is not known. No clone much larger than this one lies a single base away; base qualities are absent. Receptor amplification or capture employed the immunoSEQ multiplex PCR assay. In its TCRdb copy, this immuneACCESS table keeps in-frame sequences only and misses some clones. Where compared with another copy, unresolved V genes explain less than half of these, and the others have no known cause. This sample gives 70,000 or so clones in total; 91% of them show up just once. More than 0.35% of the sample is taken by the ten largest. The record originates from a study of technical replicates of blood from a handful of donors (dated by TCRdb to 2016 to 2017). The cysteine opens and the phenylalanine closes a CDR3 of 13 amino acids. CDR3 DNA only is kept here, 39 bases in frame from base 1. From the germline V gene, CDR1 is MGHRA and CDR2 is YSYEKL. At the junction V is shortened by 5 bases and J by 2 bases, with 10 bases in between.

In this chain, TRBV4-1 is recombined with TRBJ2-7, with TRBD2 tentatively as D gene (5 bases match). Sequenced: T cells isolated from PBMCs. The source is a human donor in good health. Some clones in this sample may be carry-over from other donors' samples. The CDR3 corresponds to CASSGYGAYEQYF. The sequence in DNA is TGCGCCAGCAGCGGCTACGGGGCCTACGAGCAGTACTTC.